This T cell receptor beta chain was sequenced for a study of T cell responses to AZD1222 COVID-19 vaccine. Study observations and caveats: Unmutated variant regions reportedly attract nearly half of all spike-specific TCRs.

Looked up from germline, CDR1 is MGHRA and CDR2 is YSYEKL. The CDR3 length is 19 residues. Trimming pared 0 bases from V and 2 bases from J, leaving 20 bases between. Clones were sequenced by immunoSEQ multiplex PCR, and TCRdb holds only the in-frame ones, with some missing. The sample shows around 120,000 clones, nearly 90% of them seen only once. Comment on this clone: Its specificity is not known.

The TCR comes from an adult who received the AZD1222 COVID-19 vaccine. V and J are TRBV4-1 and TRBJ1-5; a weak D match, TRBD1 (5 bases). The sequencing here drew on peripheral blood, taken 28 days after the second AZD1222 dose. CDR3 residues: CASSQDLNDGTARNQPQHF. In DNA, the CDR3 is TGCGCCAGCAGCCAAGATCTGAACGATGGGACCGCGCGCAATCAGCCCCAGCATTTT.